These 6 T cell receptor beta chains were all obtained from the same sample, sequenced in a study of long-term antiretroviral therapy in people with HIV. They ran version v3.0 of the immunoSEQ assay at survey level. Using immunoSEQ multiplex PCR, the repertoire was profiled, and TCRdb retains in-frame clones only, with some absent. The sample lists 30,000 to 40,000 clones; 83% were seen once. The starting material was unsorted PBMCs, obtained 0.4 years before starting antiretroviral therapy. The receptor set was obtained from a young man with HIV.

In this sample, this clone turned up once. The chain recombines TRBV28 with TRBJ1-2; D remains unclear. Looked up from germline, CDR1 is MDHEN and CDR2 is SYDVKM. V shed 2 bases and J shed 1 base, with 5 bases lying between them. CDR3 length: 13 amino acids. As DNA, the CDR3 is TGTGCCAGCAGTTTAAGCCGTAACTATGGCTACACCTTC. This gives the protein CASSLSRNYGYTF.

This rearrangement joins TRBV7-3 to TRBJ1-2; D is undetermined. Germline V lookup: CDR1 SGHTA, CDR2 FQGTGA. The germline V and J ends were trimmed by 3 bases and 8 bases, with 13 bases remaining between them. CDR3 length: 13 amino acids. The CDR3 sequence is CASSLLGGSGYTF. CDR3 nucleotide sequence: TGTGCCAGCAGCTTGTTAGGAGGGTCCGGCTACACCTTC.

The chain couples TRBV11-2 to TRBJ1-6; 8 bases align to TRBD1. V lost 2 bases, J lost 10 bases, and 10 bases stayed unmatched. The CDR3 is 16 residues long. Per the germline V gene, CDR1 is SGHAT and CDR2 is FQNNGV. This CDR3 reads CASSLFADRGPSPLHF. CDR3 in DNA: TGTGCCAGCAGCTTATTTGCCGACAGGGGACCGTCACCCCTCCACTTT. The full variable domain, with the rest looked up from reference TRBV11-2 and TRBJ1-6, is EAGVAQSPRYKIIEKRQSVAFWCNPISGHATLYWYQQILGQGPKLLIQFQNNGVVDDSQLPKDRFSAERLKGVDSTLKIQPAKLEDSAVYLCASSLFADRGPSPLHFGNGTRLTVT.

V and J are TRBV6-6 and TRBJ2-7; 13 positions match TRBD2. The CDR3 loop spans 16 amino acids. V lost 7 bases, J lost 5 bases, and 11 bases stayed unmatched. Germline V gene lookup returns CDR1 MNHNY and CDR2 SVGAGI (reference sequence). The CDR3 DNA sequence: TGTGCCAGCACCCTAACCGGACTAGCGGGAGCAGACGAGCAGTACTTC. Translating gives CASTLTGLAGADEQYF.

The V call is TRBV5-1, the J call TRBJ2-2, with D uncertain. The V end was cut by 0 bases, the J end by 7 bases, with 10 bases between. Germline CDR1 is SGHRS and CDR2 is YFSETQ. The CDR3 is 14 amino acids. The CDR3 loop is CASSLEVAGGELFF. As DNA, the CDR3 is TGCGCCAGCAGCTTGGAGGTGGCCGGCGGGGAGCTGTTTTTT.

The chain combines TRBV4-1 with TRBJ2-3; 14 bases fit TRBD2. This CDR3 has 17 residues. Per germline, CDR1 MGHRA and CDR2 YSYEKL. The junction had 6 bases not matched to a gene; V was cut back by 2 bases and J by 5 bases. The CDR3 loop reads CASSQPTSGRAKDTQYF. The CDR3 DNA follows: TGCGCCAGCAGCCAACCGACTAGCGGGAGGGCCAAAGATACGCAGTATTTT.